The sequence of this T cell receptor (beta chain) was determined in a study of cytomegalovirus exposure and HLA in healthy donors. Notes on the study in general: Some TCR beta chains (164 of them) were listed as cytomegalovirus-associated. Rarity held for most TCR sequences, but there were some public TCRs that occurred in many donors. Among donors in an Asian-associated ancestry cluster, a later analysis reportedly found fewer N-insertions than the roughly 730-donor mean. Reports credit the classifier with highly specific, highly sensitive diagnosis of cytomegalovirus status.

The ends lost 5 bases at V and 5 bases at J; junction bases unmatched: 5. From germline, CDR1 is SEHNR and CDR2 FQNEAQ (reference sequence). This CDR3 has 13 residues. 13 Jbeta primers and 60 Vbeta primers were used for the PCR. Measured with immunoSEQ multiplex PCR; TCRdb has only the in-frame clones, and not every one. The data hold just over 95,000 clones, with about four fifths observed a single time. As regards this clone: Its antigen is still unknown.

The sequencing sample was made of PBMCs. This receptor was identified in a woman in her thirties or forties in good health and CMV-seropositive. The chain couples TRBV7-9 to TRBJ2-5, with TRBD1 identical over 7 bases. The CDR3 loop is CASSVDRWETQYF. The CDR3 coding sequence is TGTGCCAGCAGCGTGGACAGGTGGGAGACCCAGTACTTC.